The 27 T cell receptor beta chains given below trace back to one sample, sequenced in a study of T-cell memory formation after mild COVID-19 listed by TCRdb under 2021. The library was made by 5' RACE. The sequencer was an Illumina NovaSeq 6000. TCRdb trimmed the raw reads at Q25, called clones with MiXCR and kept productive beta chains. Under each unique CDR3 protein, matching rows form one entry showing the most common genes and DNA. This sample gives hundreds of thousands of distinct CDR3 sequences in total; roughly 17% of them show up just once. Roughly 8% of the sample comes from the top ten. Sequences were obtained from PBMCs or a T cell subset sorted from them (not recorded which). All receptors come from an adult woman who had mild COVID-19 (a few samples of this study predate the infection). The sample titles of this study are shuffled in the database, so cell type and time point are left out; the donor was told from shared clones.

J is TRBJ2-3 and V is TRBV5-1; D tentatively fits TRBD1 or TRBD2 (6 bases each). The germline CDR1 and CDR2 sequences are SGHRS and YFSETQ. V lost 4 bases to trimming and J lost 4 bases, with 19 bases between them. The CDR3 is 16 amino acids. The DNA for the CDR3 is TGCGCCAGCAGCCATTCGGGGGCCTCCTCGTCAGATACGCAGTATTTT. Translation gives CASSHSGASSSDTQYF.

This clonotype turned up a few times. The chain is built from TRBV5-8 and TRBJ2-1, with D perhaps matching TRBD2 (5 bases). V was clipped by 2 bases and J by 8 bases, with 17 bases between them. This CDR3 has 15 residues. Per germline, CDR1 SGHTS and CDR2 YDEGEE. CDR3 nucleotides: TGTGCCAGCAGCTTACCCCTGCGGGTGATATATGAGCAGTTCTTC. Encoded protein: CASSLPLRVIYEQFF.

The chain has TRBV15 and TRBJ2-1, with TRBD1 matching over 7 bases. The ends lost 5 bases at V and 10 bases at J; junction bases unmatched: 11. CDR3 length: 14 residues. Germline V CDR1 and CDR2: LNHNV, YYDKDF (reference sequence). CDR3 amino acids: CATSPDRVHGEQFF. The CDR3 region has the DNA TGTGCCACCAGCCCTGACAGGGTCCACGGGGAGCAGTTCTTC.

This clonotype has just a few counts. The chain is built from TRBV19 and TRBJ1-5; a weak D match, TRBD1 (5 bases). Germline CDR1 reads LNHDA; CDR2 reads SQIVND (reference sequence). V was cut by 10 bases and J by 0 bases, with 22 bases left in between. The CDR3 loop spans 17 amino acids. The CDR3 sequence: CATYKTERVYSNQPQHF. DNA for the CDR3: TGTGCCACCTACAAGACAGAGAGAGTTTATAGCAATCAGCCCCAGCATTTT. Looking up the rest from reference TRBV19 and TRBJ1-5 gives the full variable domain: DGGITQSPKYLFRKEGQNVTLSCEQNLNHDAMYWYRQDPGQGLRLIYYSQIVNDFQKGDIAEGYSVSREKKESFPLTVTSAQKNPTAFYLCATYKTERVYSNQPQHFGDGTRLSIL.

The genes are TRBV14 and TRBJ2-4, with D possibly called TRBD1 or TRBD2 (6 bases each). The CDR3 runs to 20 residues. Trimming stripped 1 base from V and 2 bases from J, with 24 bases between. Per germline, CDR1 SGHDN and CDR2 FVKESK. Here the CDR3 reads CASSQGEMVWGAVTKNIQYF. Written as DNA, the CDR3 is TGTGCCAGCAGCCAAGGGGAAATGGTATGGGGGGCTGTGACCAAAAACATTCAGTACTTC.

There are a few counts of this clonotype. Its ends do not fully match the called genes, so a read error is possible. DNA of the CDR3: TGCGCCAGCACCTTGGCAACAGGGGAGGGGATCGACTATGGCTACACCTTC. As protein: CASTLATGEGIDYGYTF. The chain carries TRBV5-1 and TRBJ1-2; the match to TRBD1 covers 7 bases. The CDR3 consists of 17 residues. CDR1 SGHRS and CDR2 YFSETQ come from the germline V gene.

This clonotype was counted many times. The chain is built from TRBV3-1 and TRBJ2-3; D is unresolved. Germline lookup yields CDR1 LGHDT and CDR2 YNNKEL (reference sequence). The CDR3 has 12 amino acids. Trimming stripped 4 bases from V and 1 base from J, with 3 bases between. The CDR3 nucleotides are TGTGCCAGCAGCCGGCGCACAGATACGCAGTATTTT. Its translation: CASSRRTDTQYF.

The CDR3 region has the DNA TGTGCCACCAGTGACCGGGACAGGGACGACGAGCAGTACTTC. It is translated as CATSDRDRDDEQYF. The chain has TRBV24-1 and TRBJ2-7; 9 bases agree with TRBD1. This CDR3 is 14 amino acids long. V gave up 4 bases and J gave up 5 bases; unmatched junction bases: 5. Germline loops: CDR1 KGHDR, CDR2 SFDVKD.

CDR3 protein: CASSLVTVGNGNTIYF. In nucleotides, the CDR3 is TGCGCCAGCAGCTTGGTAACGGTTGGGAATGGAAACACCATATATTTT. V usage is TRBV5-1 and J usage is TRBJ1-3; D gene uncertain. The CDR3 spans 16 residues. The germline CDR1 and CDR2 sequences are SGHRS and YFSETQ. With 0 bases removed from V and 3 bases from J, the gap between germline ends came to 13 bases.

This clonotype came up a few times. The rearrangement uses TRBV7-9 and TRBJ2-1; 13 positions match TRBD2. V dropped 6 bases and J dropped 0; count of bases not matched to a gene: 11. The germline V gene has CDR1 SEHNR and CDR2 FQNEAQ (reference sequence). The CDR3 has 19 amino acids. This CDR3 reads CASRFPGLAGSSSYNEQFF. The CDR3 region has the DNA TGTGCCAGCAGATTCCCGGGACTAGCGGGATCAAGCTCCTACAATGAGCAGTTCTTC.

This clonotype was observed a few times. The chain employs TRBV6-6 and TRBJ2-7; D is unclear. Germline CDR1 reads MNHNY; CDR2 reads SVGAGI (reference sequence). The CDR3 length is 14 residues. V gave up 4 bases and J gave up 2 bases, with 12 bases separating them. The DNA for the CDR3 is TGTGCCAGCAGTTTGTTGGCAACCCCCTACGAGCAGTACTTC. Its protein is CASSLLATPYEQYF.

This clonotype turned up a few times. The chain recombines TRBV12-3 or TRBV12-4 with TRBJ1-5, with 9 bases fitting TRBD1. J was trimmed by 3 bases and V by 6 bases; bases with no gene match: 6. CDR3 length equals 15 residues. The CDR3 is CASRPGQGYNQPQHF. In DNA form, the CDR3 reads TGTGCCAGCAGGCCGGGACAGGGTTACAATCAGCCCCAGCATTTT.

There are a few counts of this clonotype. V usage is TRBV24-1 and J usage is TRBJ2-2; possibly TRBD1 for D (5 bases). The CDR3 totals 13 residues. In germline, CDR1 is KGHDR, CDR2 SFDVKD. V lost 7 bases, J lost 3 bases, and 8 bases lay in between. The CDR3 region has the DNA TGTGCCACCAGGCAGGGTTACACCGGGGAGCTGTTTTTT. This codes for CATRQGYTGELFF.

This clonotype was seen ten or more times. This chain uses TRBV24-1 with TRBJ2-3; 7 bases are a match to TRBD1. The junction had 1 base not matched to a gene; V was cut back by 0 bases and J by 2 bases. The V gene's germline CDR1 is KGHDR and CDR2 SFDVKD. The CDR3 contains 15 residues. The CDR3 region has the DNA TGTGCCACCAGTGATTTGGGACAGGACACAGATACGCAGTATTTT. The encoded protein is CATSDLGQDTDTQYF.

This chain connects TRBV29-1 to TRBJ1-2; D gene uncertain. Germline V gene sequence: CDR1 SQVTM, CDR2 ANQGSEA. V was shortened by 7 bases and J by 5 bases, with 14 bases between the two germline ends. The CDR3 has 12 amino acids. CDR3 DNA: TGCAGCGCCGGGAGCCAGAGTTATGGCTACACCTTC. Protein: CSAGSQSYGYTF.

The chain has TRBV4-3 and TRBJ1-6; D is unclear. Germline CDR1 is LGHNA and CDR2 is YSLEER. The germline V and J ends were trimmed by 1 base and 8 bases, with 12 bases remaining between them. This CDR3 spans 15 amino acids. This chain's CDR3 is CASSQGARIDSPLHF. DNA of the CDR3: TGCGCCAGCAGCCAAGGGGCCAGAATCGATTCACCCCTCCACTTT.

The chain is built from TRBV29-1 and TRBJ1-2; 10 bases map to TRBD1. This CDR3 has 17 residues. J was trimmed by 0 bases and V by 4 bases; bases with no gene match: 11. The germline V gene encodes CDR1 SQVTM and CDR2 ANQGSEA. The CDR3 sequence is CSVVEGQGRRANYGYTF. CDR3 nucleotide sequence: TGCAGCGTTGTTGAGGGACAGGGGCGCCGAGCTAACTATGGCTACACCTTC.

This clonotype was detected a few times. The rearrangement uses TRBV20-1 and TRBJ1-2; D is unresolved. V was shortened by 0 bases and J by 2 bases, with 13 bases between the two germline ends. The CDR3 totals 15 residues. Germline V gene data show CDR1 as DFQATT and CDR2 as SNEGSKA (reference sequence). CDR3 sequence reads: CSARDRFLSNYGYTF. In DNA form, the CDR3 reads TGCAGTGCTAGAGATCGGTTTCTTTCGAACTATGGCTACACCTTC.

This clonotype was detected a few times. The chain uses TRBV12-5 and TRBJ2-5, with TRBD1 identical over 8 bases. The CDR3 covers 14 residues. CDR1 is LGHNT, CDR2 FRNRAP, per germline. Trimming at V came to 6 bases and at J to 5 bases, leaving 8 bases not matched to a gene. CDR3 loop: CASGLTGGSETQYF. The CDR3 DNA follows: TGTGCTAGTGGCTTAACAGGGGGTTCGGAGACCCAGTACTTC.

The CDR3 bases are TGCAGTGCCTCGTTACGGGGTTTCTCCTACGAGCAGTACTTC. Its translation is CSASLRGFSYEQYF. The chain combines TRBV20-1 with TRBJ2-7; a possible D gene is TRBD2 (5 bases). Germline values: CDR1 DFQATT, CDR2 SNEGSKA (reference sequence). The V gene lost 6 bases and the J gene lost 0 bases, with 15 bases spanning the gap. The CDR3 is 14 residues long.

The sample holds a few counts of this clonotype. V usage is TRBV5-1 and J usage is TRBJ1-3; unclear D gene. Trimming took off 2 bases at V and 2 bases at J, with 20 bases between the two ends. Germline-derived CDR1 and CDR2 are SGHRS and YFSETQ. CDR3 length: 18 amino acids. The CDR3 DNA sequence: TGCGCCAGCAGCTTAGGACCCCACGGGGTTCGCACTGGAAACACCATATATTTT. Amino acids: CASSLGPHGVRTGNTIYF.

This clonotype was counted many times. CDR3: CASSQGGQGSTYNEQFF. CDR3 nucleotide sequence: TGTGCCAGCAGCCAAGGGGGGCAGGGGTCTACCTACAATGAGCAGTTCTTC. The chain employs TRBV4-2 and TRBJ2-1, with D maybe TRBD1 (6 bases). CDR3 length: 17 residues. The germline gives CDR1 LGHNA, CDR2 YNFKEQ. Trimming removed 1 base at V and 2 bases at J, with 15 bases between.

This clonotype occurred a few times. The chain recombines TRBV10-3 with TRBJ1-5; D gene uncertain. Trimming shortened V by 3 bases and J by 0 bases, and 15 bases separated the two germline ends. CDR3 length: 17 amino acids. Germline V gene lookup returns CDR1 ENHRY and CDR2 SYGVKD. The CDR3 region is CAISDPRREDSNQPQHF. The CDR3 coding sequence is TGTGCCATCAGTGACCCGCGGAGGGAAGATAGCAATCAGCCCCAGCATTTT.

The chain uses TRBV5-5 and TRBJ2-7; the match to TRBD1 covers 7 bases. The CDR3 consists of 14 residues. V gave up 4 bases and J gave up 3 bases; unmatched junction bases: 7. Germline values: CDR1 SGHKS, CDR2 YYEKEE (reference sequence). The CDR3 loop reads CASSPGQLNYEQYF. Here the CDR3 DNA reads TGTGCCAGCAGCCCGGGACAGCTAAACTACGAGCAGTACTTC. Supplemented by reference TRBV5-5 and TRBJ2-7, the full variable domain reads DAGVTQSPTHLIKTRGQQVTLRCSPISGHKSVSWYQQVLGQGPQFIFQYYEKEERGRGNFPDRFSARQFPNYSSELNVNALLLGDSALYLCASSPGQLNYEQYFGPGTRLTVT.

In its sample, this clonotype was seen a few times. V and J are TRBV5-1 and TRBJ1-2; D is unclear. The CDR3 loop spans 16 amino acids. Germline CDR1 reads SGHRS; CDR2 reads YFSETQ. The V end was cut by 1 base, the J end by 4 bases, with 17 bases between. In nucleotides, the CDR3 is TGCGCCAGCAGCTTGCACATCGGGATGGGCGGCTATGGCTACACCTTC. This sequence encodes CASSLHIGMGGYGYTF.

The V and J genes are TRBV4-1 and TRBJ2-3; D gene ambiguous. From germline, CDR1 is MGHRA and CDR2 YSYEKL. The V end lost 8 bases, the J end lost 5 bases, and 11 bases lay between the germline ends. This CDR3 contains 12 residues. The CDR3 sequence: CASGKWGDTQYF. Here the CDR3 DNA reads TGCGCCAGCGGAAAGTGGGGAGATACGCAGTATTTT.

This clonotype has a single count. The chain couples TRBV21-1 to TRBJ2-7; the D segment call TRBD1 is taken from the table without a DNA check. TRBV21-1 is a listed pseudogene. CDR3 length equals 17 residues. The CDR3 DNA sequence: TGTGCCAGCAGCAAAGCGCTTTGGGGACAGGGGAGGCACGAGCAGTACTTC. Protein sequence: CASSKALWGQGRHEQYF.